These 24 T cell receptor beta chains were all obtained from the same sample, sequenced in a study of cytomegalovirus exposure and HLA in healthy donors. Vbeta (60) and Jbeta (13) primers were used in the PCR. Profiled with immunoSEQ multiplex PCR; TCRdb holds only in-frame clones, not every one. The profile shows about 180,000 clones, around 80% of them singletons. The sequencing sample was made of PBMCs. Source of these receptors: a woman aged 35 to 49 in good health and CMV-seronegative.

The chain is built from TRBV6-5 and TRBJ1-2, with 9 bases that match TRBD1. V gave up 2 bases and J gave up 7 bases; unmatched junction bases: 5. The CDR3 consists of 14 residues. The germline CDR1 and CDR2 sequences are MNHEY and SVGAGI. The CDR3 sequence is CASSYTGGTFGYTF. The CDR3 DNA sequence: TGTGCCAGCAGTTACACAGGGGGCACGTTTGGCTACACCTTC.

The V gene is TRBV7-9, the J gene TRBJ1-1; 9 positions match TRBD1. Trimming at V came to 5 bases and at J to 9 bases, leaving 10 bases not matched to a gene. The length of the CDR3 is 14 residues. Germline V gives CDR1 SEHNR, CDR2 FQNEAQ (reference sequence). As DNA, the CDR3 is TGTGCCAGCAGCCTCAACCCCGGGACAGGGCAAGCTTTCTTT. It yields the protein CASSLNPGTGQAFF. Variable domain in full (rest from reference TRBV7-9 and TRBJ1-1): DTGVSQNPRHKITKRGQNVTFRCDPISEHNRLYWYRQTLGQGPEFLTYFQNEAQLEKSRLLSDRFSAERPKGSFSTLEIQRTEQGDSAMYLCASSLNPGTGQAFFGQGTRLTVV.

The rearrangement uses TRBV27 and TRBJ1-4; maybe TRBD1 (6 bases). Trimming left V 9 bases short and J 5 bases short, with 16 bases between. CDR3 length: 14 amino acids. Germline assignment: CDR1 MNHEY and CDR2 SMNVEV (reference sequence). This CDR3 reads CASKQGTWNEKLFF. CDR3 nucleotide sequence: TGTGCCAGTAAACAGGGAACTTGGAATGAAAAACTGTTTTTT.

The rearrangement links TRBV5-4 to TRBJ1-1; possible D gene TRBD1, 5 bases. This CDR3 comprises 14 residues. The V end was cut by 3 bases, the J end by 3 bases, with 12 bases between. Germline CDR1 reads SGHNT; CDR2 reads YYREEE (reference sequence). The CDR3 sequence is CASSSPSRDTEAFF. The CDR3 DNA reads as TGTGCCAGCAGCTCCCCGAGCAGGGACACTGAAGCTTTCTTT.

The chain couples TRBV6-1 to TRBJ2-5; possible D gene TRBD2, 6 bases. The V end lost 7 bases, the J end lost 1 base, and 10 bases lay between the germline ends. Germline V lookup: CDR1 MNHNS, CDR2 SASEGT. This CDR3 region has 13 residues. In nucleotides, the CDR3 is TGTGCCAGCAATGTGGGGGGCCAAGAGACCCAGTACTTC. This gives the protein CASNVGGQETQYF.

This clone was seen only once. The V gene is TRBV15, the J gene TRBJ1-5; TRBD1 matches at 7 bases. V trimming: 5 bases; J trimming: 4 bases; junction bases outside the gene matches: 2. Germline V gene lookup returns CDR1 LNHNV and CDR2 YYDKDF (reference sequence). The CDR3 runs to 13 residues. CDR3 sequence: CATSGQVNQPQHF. As DNA, the CDR3 is TGTGCCACCAGCGGACAGGTGAATCAGCCCCAGCATTTT.

The rearrangement joins TRBV2 to TRBJ2-2, with TRBD1 identical over 9 bases. The CDR3 is 15 residues long. Germline V CDR1 and CDR2: SNHLY, FYNNEI. After removal of 6 bases from V and 5 bases from J, the junction contained 7 bases not matched to a gene. The CDR3 DNA follows: TGTGCCAGCAGGGAGGGACAGGGAGGAACCGGGGAGCTGTTTTTT. Protein sequence: CASREGQGGTGELFF.

In nucleotides, the CDR3 is TGTGCCAGTAGTCGAGGAAACACTGAAGCTTTCTTT. Amino acids: CASSRGNTEAFF. The chain is built from TRBV19 and TRBJ1-1; D unclear. Between the trimmed V and J ends, which lost 5 bases and 2 bases, there was a span of 6 bases. The CDR3 sequence is 12 residues long. Germline CDR1 is LNHDA and CDR2 is SQIVND (reference sequence).

The count of this clone is one. This chain joins TRBV28 and TRBJ1-1; no firm D call. V lost 6 bases to trimming and J lost 5 bases, with 10 bases between them. The CDR3 runs to 12 residues. Germline lookup yields CDR1 MDHEN and CDR2 SYDVKM. The CDR3 coding sequence is TGTGCCAGCAGCCTAATTAATACTGAAGCTTTCTTT. Its translation is CASSLINTEAFF.

V and J are TRBV27 and TRBJ2-7; 9 positions agree with TRBD2. After removal of 3 bases from V and 0 bases from J, the junction contained 9 bases not matched to a gene. CDR3 length: 17 amino acids. The V gene's germline CDR1 is MNHEY and CDR2 SMNVEV (reference sequence). DNA for the CDR3: TGTGCCAGCAGTTTGGCTAGCGGGATCAGGAGCTCCTACGAGCAGTACTTC. As protein: CASSLASGIRSSYEQYF.

A single count supports this clone. This chain links TRBV9 with TRBJ2-1; D uncertain. Germline CDR1 reads SGDLS; CDR2 reads YYNGEE. There are 13 residues in the CDR3. The ends were cut back, 7 bases at V and 0 bases at J, with 8 bases in the middle. The CDR3 bases are TGTGCCAGCCAGGAAAGCTCCTACAATGAGCAGTTCTTC. Residues: CASQESSYNEQFF. Filled out from reference TRBV9 and TRBJ2-1, the complete variable domain reads DSGVTQTPKHLITATGQRVTLRCSPRSGDLSVYWYQQSLDQGLQFLIQYYNGEERAKGNILERFSAQQFPDLHSELNLSSLELGDSALYFCASQESSYNEQFFGPGTRLTVL.

The chain combines TRBV7-9 with TRBJ2-3; D is perhaps TRBD1 (7 bases). The V end was cut by 2 bases, the J end by 1 base, with 13 bases between. The CDR3 is 16 amino acids. Germline values: CDR1 SEHNR, CDR2 FQNEAQ (reference sequence). CDR3 sequence: CASSLSSRGGTDTQYF. The CDR3 coding sequence is TGTGCCAGCAGCTTATCGTCCAGGGGGGGCACAGATACGCAGTATTTT.

J is TRBJ2-1 and V is TRBV27; D gene unclear. Trimming stripped 4 bases from V and 3 bases from J, with 7 bases between. CDR1 MNHEY and CDR2 SMNVEV come from the germline V gene (reference sequence). The CDR3 extends over 13 amino acids. This chain's CDR3 is CASSYGYYNEQFF. CDR3 nucleotides: TGTGCCAGCAGTTACGGGTACTACAATGAGCAGTTCTTC.

This chain uses TRBV28 with TRBJ2-1; 13 bases fit TRBD2. The germline CDR1 and CDR2 sequences are MDHEN and SYDVKM. The ends lost 5 bases at V and 6 bases at J; junction bases unmatched: 7. CDR3 length equals 16 residues. CDR3 sequence reads: CASSPWTSGSPNEQFF. DNA for the CDR3: TGTGCCAGCAGTCCGTGGACTAGCGGGAGTCCCAATGAGCAGTTCTTC.

The J gene is TRBJ2-2, the V gene TRBV28; a possible D gene is TRBD1 (6 bases). The ends were cut back, 10 bases at V and 3 bases at J, with 18 bases in the middle. Per germline, CDR1 MDHEN and CDR2 SYDVKM. CDR3 length equals 15 residues. CDR3 sequence reads: CAIPGKGVHTGELFF. The CDR3 DNA reads as TGTGCCATCCCTGGGAAGGGGGTCCACACCGGGGAGCTGTTTTTT.

This clone has a handful of counts. The rearrangement joins TRBV13 to TRBJ1-1; D is unresolved. The germline gives CDR1 PRHDT, CDR2 FYEKMQ (reference sequence). The V and J ends lost 4 bases and 2 bases respectively, with 14 bases between them. The CDR3 runs to 15 residues. CDR3 protein: CASSSQGRVNTEAFF. The CDR3 nucleotides read TGTGCCAGCAGCTCCCAAGGGAGGGTAAACACTGAAGCTTTCTTT.

This chain joins TRBV11-2 and TRBJ1-1; D is ambiguous. CDR1 and CDR2 from the germline V gene are SGHAT and FQNNGV. V was trimmed by 1 base and J by 3 bases, leaving 6 bases between them. CDR3 size: 13 residues. The CDR3 DNA is TGTGCCAGCAGCTTAGCAGTACACACTGAAGCTTTCTTT. This sequence encodes CASSLAVHTEAFF.

The chain employs TRBV5-6 and TRBJ2-5; D ambiguous. Germline V lookup: CDR1 SGHDT, CDR2 YYEEEE. The CDR3 loop spans 12 amino acids. V lost 2 bases to trimming and J lost 5 bases, with 7 bases between them. In DNA form, the CDR3 reads TGTGCCAGCAGCTTCTCCGGGGAGACCCAGTACTTC. It yields the protein CASSFSGETQYF.

V is TRBV9 and J is TRBJ2-3, with 7 positions matching TRBD2. The germline CDR1 and CDR2 sequences are SGDLS and YYNGEE. J gave up 1 base and V 2 bases, and 13 bases lay outside the gene matches. The CDR3 has 18 residues. Here the CDR3 reads CASSVSPGTTQGTDTQYF. DNA for the CDR3: TGTGCCAGCAGCGTGAGCCCCGGGACTACTCAGGGCACAGATACGCAGTATTTT.

The CDR3 coding sequence is TGTGCCAGCAGTGAAAGGGCCGCCGGACTCCAAGGGGCCAACGTCCTGACTTTC. Its protein product is CASSERAAGLQGANVLTF. The chain combines TRBV2 with TRBJ2-6, with D possibly matching TRBD2 (5 bases). The CDR3 is 18 amino acids. Trimming left V 2 bases short and J 4 bases short, with 18 bases between. The V gene's germline CDR1 is SNHLY and CDR2 FYNNEI.

The chain employs TRBV18 and TRBJ2-3; a weak D match, TRBD2 (5 bases). The CDR3 runs to 14 residues. Germline assignment: CDR1 KGHSH and CDR2 LQKENI. Between the trimmed V and J ends, which lost 5 bases and 1 base, there was a span of 10 bases. The CDR3 DNA sequence: TGTGCCAGCTCAACTGACTATGGCACAGATACGCAGTATTTT. Encoded protein: CASSTDYGTDTQYF.

Here the CDR3 DNA reads TGTGCCAGCAGCTTAGGGTTGGGGCCGCTTGGGGAGCTGTTTTTT. It specifies CASSLGLGPLGELFF. J is TRBJ2-2 and V is TRBV7-8; perhaps TRBD1 as D (5 bases). The V end lost 1 base, the J end lost 8 bases, and 14 bases lay between the germline ends. The CDR3 consists of 15 residues. The germline gives CDR1 SGHVS, CDR2 FQNEAQ.

The V call is TRBV6-5, the J call TRBJ1-1; D uncertain. Germline V CDR1 and CDR2: MNHEY, SVGAGI. The CDR3 runs 12 residues. Trimming left V 6 bases short and J 8 bases short, with 13 bases between. The CDR3 reads CASSATVTEAFF. The DNA of the CDR3 is TGTGCCAGCAGCGCAACGGTGACAGAAGCTTTCTTT.

The V gene is TRBV4-1, the J gene TRBJ1-2; perhaps TRBD1 as D (6 bases). The CDR3 extends over 20 amino acids. V was pared by 0 bases and J by 6 bases, with 29 bases between. Germline V gene lookup returns CDR1 MGHRA and CDR2 YSYEKL. CDR3 DNA sequence: TGCGCCAGCAGCCAAGATTTAAAGGCCCACCGGGTCCAGGGGATCGATGGCTACACCTTC. This encodes CASSQDLKAHRVQGIDGYTF.